This T cell receptor (beta chain) comes out of a study of blood T cell repertoires in COVID-19 (dated by TCRdb to about 2020). Looking at the study overall: Samples covering the acute and convalescent phases of COVID-19 were provided by collaborators in the United States, Italy and Spain. Samples came from the ongoing ImmuneRACE study (first 160 participants) plus 1,254 subjects from 6 global collaborators. Where available, HLA class I and class II types were taken from metadata supplied by the sample provider and were not determined by assay-based typing. Sample metadata almost always included a de-identified subject ID, COVID-19 status, age in years and sex. A freely available public database, intended as a resource for researchers studying the immune response to SARS-CoV-2, is where the repertoires were released. The prospective study material was composed of cDNA or gDNA derived from T cells, B-cell-depleted T cells, or PBMCs. Deeply sampled blood TCRbeta repertoires from subjects exposed to, actively infected with, or recovered from COVID-19 were included in the dataset. The study at large found these results: The amount of clinical and demographic metadata varied by source and participant and was provided uncurated.

This clone was seen only a few times. This clone's antigen is unknown. No qualities accompany the bases; no much larger clone lies one base away. The immunoSEQ Assay, a bias-controlled multiplex PCR, was used to amplify TCRbeta CDR3 regions from genomic DNA. The study's processing was this. Within the assay, amplification of reference gene primers was used to estimate how many nucleated cells each sample contained. Sequence reads were collapsed and filtered to measure the absolute abundance of every unique TCRbeta CDR3 rearrangement. For each sample, productive Simpson clonality was calculated as the square root of Simpson's diversity index over productive rearrangements. TCRdb limited this immuneACCESS table to in-frame rearrangements with V and J called. A share of clones is missing; checked studies link under half to unresolved V genes, and the rest is unexplained. The V and J calls and clone size come from that table; D and trimming were worked out from the DNA. The sample table contains more than 150,000 clones; only one count was recorded for 70% to 80% of them. Roughly 12% of the sample lies in the top ten.

Another Seattle source contributed samples from volunteer blood donors who had recovered from COVID-19. Collaborating institutions collected whole blood in K2EDTA tubes following their own protocols. For TCRbeta analysis, collaborators shipped samples as frozen whole blood, isolated PBMCs, or DNA extracted from either of those sample types. Trimming accounts for 5 bases at V and 4 bases at J, while the number of junction bases matched to no gene is 8. Counted from cysteine to phenylalanine, this CDR3 has 15 amino acids. The CDR3 DNA has 45 bases and is translated from base 1. CDR1 and CDR2 (SGHNT, YENEEA) derive from the germline V gene.

The sample was peripheral blood. Recombination joined TRBV11-3 with TRBJ2-7; TRBD1 fits 10 bases in the junction. This sequence was found in a man aged 45-65 years who had recovered from COVID-19. The sequenced DNA is TGTGCCAGCAGCCCAGGACAGGGGGGAGGATACGAGCAGTACTTC. This sequence encodes CASSPGQGGGYEQYF.